What follows is one TCR beta chain and its context. The target antigen is unknown. Sequencing was performed with immunoSEQ multiplex PCR; in TCRdb, only in-frame clones are kept and a portion is missing. The repertoire consists of 150,000 to 200,000 clones, with roughly 93% occurring once and the leading ten covering 0.95% to 1.3%. This entry is derived from a study of T cell responses to AZD1222 COVID-19 vaccine. Whole-study results and caveats: No day 14 peak samples; only post-peak repertoires were characterized. Dominant CD4 TCR responses targeted spike regions 160-218 and 743-854. Once two AZD1222 doses were given, Spike-specific TCR breadth and depth went up.

V dropped 2 bases and J dropped 4; count of bases not matched to a gene: 7. This CDR3 region has 16 residues. The germline V gene has CDR1 MNHEY and CDR2 SVGAGI. This sequence was found in an adult who received the MenACWY meningococcal vaccine as a control. This sample comprised peripheral blood, obtained 28 days after the second dose of the MenACWY control vaccine. The chain joins TRBV6-5 to TRBJ2-2; 7 bases map to TRBD2. The CDR3 loop reads CASSYQAPGGTGELFF. In nucleotides, the CDR3 is TGTGCCAGCAGTTACCAGGCCCCGGGAGGCACCGGGGAGCTGTTTTTT.